This note documents a single T cell receptor beta chain sequence. What it binds is not known. Additional autoimmune diseases, uncontrolled infections, pregnancy or lactation disqualified patients. Germline V lookup: CDR1 MDHEN, CDR2 SYDVKM. The ends were cut back, 6 bases at V and 5 bases at J, with 19 bases in the middle. The CDR3 extends over 15 amino acids. Amplification from RNA transcripts yielded the TCR beta CDR3 regions. RT-PCR in the first round used HTBI primers; a second-round multiplex PCR followed. TCRdb fed the multiplex PCR reads into MiXCR, producing one record per CDR3 protein. The repertoire has about 620,000 distinct CDR3 sequences, about 20% of them found once; the top ten carry more than 5.5%. The sample originates from a study of Graves' ophthalmopathy and Graves' hyperthyroidism. Regarding the study as a whole: Also, most clonotypes expanded in the thyroid above 0.001 frequency appeared in blood.

The clonotype comes from a woman under 30 with stable Graves' hyperthyroidism. Some clones in this sample may be carry-over from other donors' samples. This chain connects TRBV28 to TRBJ1-2; possibly TRBD1 for D (5 bases). Sequencing used peripheral blood. CDR3 sequence reads: CASSPGTGLAYGYTF. CDR3 coding DNA: TGTGCCAGCAGCCCTGGAACGGGACTCGCTTATGGCTACACCTTC.